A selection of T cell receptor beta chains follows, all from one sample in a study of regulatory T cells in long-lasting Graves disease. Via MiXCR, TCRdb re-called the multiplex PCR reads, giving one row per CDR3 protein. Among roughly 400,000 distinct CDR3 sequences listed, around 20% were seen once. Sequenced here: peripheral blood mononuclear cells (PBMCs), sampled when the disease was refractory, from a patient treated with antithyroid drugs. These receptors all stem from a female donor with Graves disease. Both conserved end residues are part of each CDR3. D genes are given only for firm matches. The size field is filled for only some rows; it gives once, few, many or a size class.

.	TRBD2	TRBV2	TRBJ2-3	CASKAGADTQYF	TGTGCCAGCAAAGCGGGAGCAGATACGCAGTATTTT
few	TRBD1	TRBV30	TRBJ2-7	CAWSGRDSSLYEQYF	TGTGCCTGGAGTGGAAGGGACAGCTCACTCTACGAGCAGTACTTC
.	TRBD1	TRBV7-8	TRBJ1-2	CASSLPNVGGAGTGNYGYTF	TGTGCCAGCAGCTTACCCAATGTGGGGGGGGCCGGGACAGGCAACTATGGCTACACCTTC
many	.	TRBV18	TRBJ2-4	CASSPEMQKNIQYF	TGTGCCAGCTCACCAGAAATGCAGAAAAACATTCAGTACTTC
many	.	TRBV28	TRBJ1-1	CASSPVLVRVNTEAFF	TGTGCCAGCAGTCCGGTTCTGGTTAGGGTAAACACTGAAGCTTTCTTT
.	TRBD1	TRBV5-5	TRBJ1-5	CASSLAQGMGQPQHF	TGTGCCAGCAGCTTGGCACAGGGGATGGGGCAGCCCCAGCATTTT
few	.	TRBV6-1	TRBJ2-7	CASSHHRAPYEQYF	TGTGCCAGCAGCCACCATAGGGCTCCCTACGAGCAGTACTTC
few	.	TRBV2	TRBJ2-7	CASSPSRAGLNYEQYF	TGTGCCAGCAGCCCTAGCCGGGCAGGCCTCAATTACGAGCAGTACTTC
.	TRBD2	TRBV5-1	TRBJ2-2	CASTFREGTGELFF	TGCGCCAGCACCTTCAGGGAGGGGACCGGGGAGCTGTTTTTT
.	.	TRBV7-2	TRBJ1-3	CASSLSDLSGNTIYF	TGTGCCAGCAGCCTATCGGACCTCTCTGGAAACACCATATATTTT
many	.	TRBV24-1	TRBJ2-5	CATSDLELETQYF	TGTGCCACCAGTGATTTGGAGTTAGAGACCCAGTACTTC
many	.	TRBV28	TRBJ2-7	CASSLGQSPTYEQYF	TGTGCCAGCAGTTTAGGTCAGAGTCCTACCTACGAGCAGTACTTC
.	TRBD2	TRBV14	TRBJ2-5	CASSQGRAGGSETQYF	TGTGCCAGCAGCCAAGGGAGGGCGGGAGGTTCCGAGACCCAGTACTTC
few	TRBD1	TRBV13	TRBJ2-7	CASSLGRNRGYEQYF	TGTGCCAGCAGCTTAGGAAGGAACAGGGGCTACGAGCAGTACTTC
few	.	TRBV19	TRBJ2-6	CASSPGQKAGANVLTF	TGTGCCAGTAGTCCCGGACAGAAAGCTGGGGCCAACGTCCTGACTTTC
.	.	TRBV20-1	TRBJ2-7	CSGWTGAGFSYEQYF	TGCAGTGGGTGGACCGGAGCCGGCTTCTCCTACGAGCAGTACTTC
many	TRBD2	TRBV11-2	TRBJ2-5	CASSSPGTSGKQETQYF	TGTGCCAGCAGCAGCCCCGGGACTAGCGGGAAACAAGAGACCCAGTACTTC
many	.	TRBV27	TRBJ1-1	CASSLRGLGVLNTEAFF	TGTGCCAGCAGTTTAAGGGGGTTAGGGGTCCTGAACACTGAAGCTTTCTTT
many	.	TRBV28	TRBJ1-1	CASTVGWAEAFF	TGTGCCAGCACCGTAGGGTGGGCTGAAGCTTTCTTT
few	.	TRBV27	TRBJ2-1	CASSDPLSGSSYNEQFF	TGTGCCAGCAGTGATCCGCTCTCCGGGAGCTCCTACAATGAGCAGTTCTTC
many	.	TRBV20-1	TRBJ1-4	CSARERPGEKLFF	TGCAGTGCTAGAGAACGGCCAGGAGAAAAACTGTTTTTT
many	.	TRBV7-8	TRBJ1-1	CASSSPVGGNTEAFF	TGTGCCAGCAGCTCCCCTGTAGGGGGTAACACTGAAGCTTTCTTT
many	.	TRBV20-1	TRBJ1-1	CSAPDSSHDAFF	TGCAGTGCTCCGGACAGCAGTCATGACGCTTTCTTT
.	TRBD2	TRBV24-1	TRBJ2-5	CATSEVTSGSGYETQYF	TGTGCCACCAGTGAGGTGACTAGCGGGAGTGGTTACGAGACCCAGTACTTC
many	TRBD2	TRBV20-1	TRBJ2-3	CSARVGSGRSTDTQYF	TGCAGTGCTAGAGTTGGGAGCGGGAGGTCCACGGATACGCAGTATTTT
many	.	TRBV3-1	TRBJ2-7	CASSHNSFPDEQYF	TGTGCCAGCAGCCACAACTCCTTTCCGGACGAGCAGTACTTC
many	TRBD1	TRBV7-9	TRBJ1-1	CASSQTGGRTEAFF	TGTGCCAGCAGCCAAACAGGGGGCAGGACTGAAGCTTTCTTT
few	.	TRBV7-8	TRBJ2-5	CASSLVFTEKETQYF	TGTGCCAGCAGCTTAGTGTTTACAGAAAAAGAGACCCAGTACTTC
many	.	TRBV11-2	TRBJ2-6	CASRSLGGRIDSGANVLTF	TGTGCCAGCAGATCTCTCGGGGGGCGGATCGACTCTGGGGCCAACGTCCTGACTTTC
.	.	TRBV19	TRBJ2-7	CASSTTRSTERYF	TGTGCCAGTAGTACGACCCGGAGCACCGAGCGGTACTTC
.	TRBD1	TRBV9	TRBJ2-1	CASSVADRGLDEQFF	TGTGCCAGCAGCGTAGCCGACAGGGGGCTTGATGAGCAGTTCTTC
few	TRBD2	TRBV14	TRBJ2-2	CASSQDALLAGGTGELFF	TGTGCCAGCAGCCAAGATGCCCTACTAGCGGGAGGTACCGGGGAGCTGTTTTTT
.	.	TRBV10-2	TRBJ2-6	CASSEPGANVLTF	TGCGCCAGCAGTGAGCCTGGGGCCAACGTCCTGACTTTC